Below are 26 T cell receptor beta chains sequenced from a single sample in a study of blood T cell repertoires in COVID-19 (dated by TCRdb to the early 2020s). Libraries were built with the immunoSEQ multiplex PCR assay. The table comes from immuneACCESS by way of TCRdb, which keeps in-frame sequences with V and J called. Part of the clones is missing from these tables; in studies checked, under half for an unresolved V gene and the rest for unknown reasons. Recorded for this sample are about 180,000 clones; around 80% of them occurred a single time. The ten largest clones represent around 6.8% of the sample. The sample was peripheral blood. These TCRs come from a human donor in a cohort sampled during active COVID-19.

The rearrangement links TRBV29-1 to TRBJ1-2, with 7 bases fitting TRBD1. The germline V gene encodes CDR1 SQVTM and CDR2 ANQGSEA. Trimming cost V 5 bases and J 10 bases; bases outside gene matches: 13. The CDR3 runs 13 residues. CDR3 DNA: TGCAGCGTTAACAGGGGTACAGGGATTGACTACACCTTC. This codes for CSVNRGTGIDYTF.

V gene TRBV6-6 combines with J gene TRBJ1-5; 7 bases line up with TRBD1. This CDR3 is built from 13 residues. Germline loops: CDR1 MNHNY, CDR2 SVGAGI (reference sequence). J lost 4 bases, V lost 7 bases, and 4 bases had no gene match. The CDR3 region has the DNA TGTGCCAGCACCCAGGGACAGAATCAGCCCCAGCATTTT. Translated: CASTQGQNQPQHF.

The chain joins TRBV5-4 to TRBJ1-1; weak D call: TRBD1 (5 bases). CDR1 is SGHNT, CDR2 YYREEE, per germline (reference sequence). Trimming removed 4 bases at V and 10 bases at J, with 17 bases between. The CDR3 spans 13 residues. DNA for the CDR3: TGTGCCAGCAGCCCACGGGGGGGGGTCCCAGCTTTCTTT. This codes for CASSPRGGVPAFF.

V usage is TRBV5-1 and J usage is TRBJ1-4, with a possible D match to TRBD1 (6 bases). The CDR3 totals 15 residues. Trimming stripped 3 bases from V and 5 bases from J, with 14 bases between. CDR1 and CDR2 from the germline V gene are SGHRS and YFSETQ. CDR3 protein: CASSSTGQPNEKLFF. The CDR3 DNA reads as TGCGCCAGCAGCTCCACAGGACAGCCCAATGAAAAACTGTTTTTT.

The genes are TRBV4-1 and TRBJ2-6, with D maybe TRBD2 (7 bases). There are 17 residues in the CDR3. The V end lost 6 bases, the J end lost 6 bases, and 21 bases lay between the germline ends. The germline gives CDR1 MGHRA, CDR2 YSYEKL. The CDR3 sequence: CASRQTSGGHTANVLTF. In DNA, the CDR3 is TGCGCCAGCAGGCAGACCTCGGGGGGCCACACGGCCAACGTCCTGACTTTC.

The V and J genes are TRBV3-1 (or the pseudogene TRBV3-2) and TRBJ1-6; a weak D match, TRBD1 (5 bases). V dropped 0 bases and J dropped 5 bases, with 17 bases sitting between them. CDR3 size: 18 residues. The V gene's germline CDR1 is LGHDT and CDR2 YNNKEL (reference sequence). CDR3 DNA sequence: TGTGCCAGCAGCCAAGATCCGTCGGCCAGGGATAATAATTCACCCCTCCACTTT. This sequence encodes CASSQDPSARDNNSPLHF.

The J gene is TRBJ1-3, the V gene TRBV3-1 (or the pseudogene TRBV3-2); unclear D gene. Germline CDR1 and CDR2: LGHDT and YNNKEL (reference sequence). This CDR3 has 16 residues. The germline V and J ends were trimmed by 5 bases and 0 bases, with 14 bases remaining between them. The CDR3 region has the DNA TGTGCCAGCAGCACCTTAGCCAGCTTCTCTGGAAACACCATATATTTT. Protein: CASSTLASFSGNTIYF.

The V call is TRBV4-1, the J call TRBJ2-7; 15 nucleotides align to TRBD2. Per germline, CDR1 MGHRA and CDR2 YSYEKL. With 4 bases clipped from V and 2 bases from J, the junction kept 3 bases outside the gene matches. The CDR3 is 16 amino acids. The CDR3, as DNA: TGCGCCAGCAGCCCCCGGACTAGCGGGGGGGCCTACGAGCAGTACTTC. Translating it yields CASSPRTSGGAYEQYF.

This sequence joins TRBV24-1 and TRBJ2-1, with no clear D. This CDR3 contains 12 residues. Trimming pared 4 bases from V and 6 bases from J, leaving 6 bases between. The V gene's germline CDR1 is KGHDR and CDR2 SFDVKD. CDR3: CATSDPFNEQFF. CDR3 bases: TGTGCCACCAGTGACCCCTTCAATGAGCAGTTCTTC.

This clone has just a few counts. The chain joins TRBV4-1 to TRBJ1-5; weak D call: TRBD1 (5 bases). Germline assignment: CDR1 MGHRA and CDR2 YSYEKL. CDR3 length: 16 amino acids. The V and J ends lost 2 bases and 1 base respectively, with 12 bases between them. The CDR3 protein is CASSQSLPGSNQPQHF. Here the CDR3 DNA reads TGCGCCAGCAGCCAAAGCCTGCCAGGGAGCAATCAGCCCCAGCATTTT.

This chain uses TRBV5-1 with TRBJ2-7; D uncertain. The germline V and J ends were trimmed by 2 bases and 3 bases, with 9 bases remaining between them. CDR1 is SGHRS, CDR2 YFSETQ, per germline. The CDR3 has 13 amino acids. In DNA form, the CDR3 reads TGCGCCAGCAGCTTTACCAGATTCTACGAGCAGTACTTC. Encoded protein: CASSFTRFYEQYF.

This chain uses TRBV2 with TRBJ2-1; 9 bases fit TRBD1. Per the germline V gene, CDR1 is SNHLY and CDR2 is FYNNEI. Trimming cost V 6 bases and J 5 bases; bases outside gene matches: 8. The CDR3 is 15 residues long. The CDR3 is CASSVRQGDDNEQFF. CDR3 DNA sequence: TGTGCCAGCAGCGTACGACAGGGGGACGACAATGAGCAGTTCTTC.

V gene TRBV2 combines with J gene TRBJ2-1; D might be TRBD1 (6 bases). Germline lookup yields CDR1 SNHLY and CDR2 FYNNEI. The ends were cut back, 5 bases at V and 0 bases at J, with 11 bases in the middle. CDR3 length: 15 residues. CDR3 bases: TGTGCCAGCAGTTACAGGGAGATCTCCTACAATGAGCAGTTCTTC. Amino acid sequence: CASSYREISYNEQFF.

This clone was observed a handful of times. CDR3 protein: CASSEGRNTEAFF. In DNA form, the CDR3 reads TGTGCCAGCAGTGAAGGGAGGAACACTGAAGCTTTCTTT. This rearrangement joins TRBV6-1 to TRBJ1-1; no clear D gene. Germline CDR1 is MNHNS and CDR2 is SASEGT. V lost 1 base, J lost 1 base, and 4 bases lay in between. This CDR3 is 13 amino acids long.

CDR3 sequence reads: CASSLTGTGPYEQYF. CDR3 DNA: TGTGCCAGCAGCCTGACCGGGACAGGCCCCTACGAGCAGTACTTC. The gene calls are TRBV5-5 and TRBJ2-7, with TRBD1 matching 8 bases. With V trimmed by 4 bases and J by 2 bases, 8 bases remained unmatched. The CDR3 consists of 15 residues. Germline assignment: CDR1 SGHKS and CDR2 YYEKEE (reference sequence).

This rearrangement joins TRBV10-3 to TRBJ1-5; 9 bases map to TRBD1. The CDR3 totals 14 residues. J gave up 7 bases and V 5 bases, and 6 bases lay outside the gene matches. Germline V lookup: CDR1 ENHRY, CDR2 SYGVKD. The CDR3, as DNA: TGTGCCATCAGTTTACAGGGGGCAGGGCAGCCCCAGCATTTT. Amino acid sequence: CAISLQGAGQPQHF.

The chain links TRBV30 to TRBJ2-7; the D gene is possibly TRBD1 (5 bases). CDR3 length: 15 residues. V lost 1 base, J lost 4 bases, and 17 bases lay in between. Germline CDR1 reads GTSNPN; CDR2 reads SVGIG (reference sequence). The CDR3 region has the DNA TGTGCCTGGAGTGGAAGGACACCCACGGGTTACGAGCAGTACTTC. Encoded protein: CAWSGRTPTGYEQYF. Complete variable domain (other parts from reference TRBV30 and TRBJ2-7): SQTIHQWPATLVQPVGSPLSLECTVEGTSNPNLYWYRQAAGRGLQLLFYSVGIGQISSEVPQNLSASRPQDRQFILSSKKLLLSDSGFYLCAWSGRTPTGYEQYFGPGTRLTVT.

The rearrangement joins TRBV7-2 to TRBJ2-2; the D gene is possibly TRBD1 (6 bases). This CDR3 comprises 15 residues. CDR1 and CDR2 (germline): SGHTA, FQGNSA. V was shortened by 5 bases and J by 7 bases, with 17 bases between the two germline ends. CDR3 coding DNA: TGTGCCAGCAGCCACAGACCACAGGGAGACGGGGAGCTGTTTTTT. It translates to CASSHRPQGDGELFF.

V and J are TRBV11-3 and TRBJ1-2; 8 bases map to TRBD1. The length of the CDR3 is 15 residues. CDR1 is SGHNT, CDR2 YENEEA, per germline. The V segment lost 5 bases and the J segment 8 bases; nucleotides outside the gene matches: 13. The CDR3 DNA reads TGTGCCAGCAGCGTCGAAAATCAGGGGGCATTCGGCTACACCTTC. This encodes CASSVENQGAFGYTF.

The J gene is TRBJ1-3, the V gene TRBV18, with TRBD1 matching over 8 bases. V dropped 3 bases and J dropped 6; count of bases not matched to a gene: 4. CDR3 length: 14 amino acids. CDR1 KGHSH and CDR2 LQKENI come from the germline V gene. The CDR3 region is CASSPLTGENTIYF. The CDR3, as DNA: TGTGCCAGCTCACCCTTGACAGGGGAAAACACCATATATTTT.

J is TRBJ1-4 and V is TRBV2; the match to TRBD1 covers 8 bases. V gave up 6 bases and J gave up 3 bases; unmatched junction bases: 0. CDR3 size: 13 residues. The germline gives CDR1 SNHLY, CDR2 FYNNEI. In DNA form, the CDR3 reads TGTGCCAGCAGGACAGGGGCTAATGAAAAACTGTTTTTT. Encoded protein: CASRTGANEKLFF.

CDR3 amino acids: CSAGTLEAFF. CDR3 sequence (DNA): TGCAGCGCCGGGACTTTAGAAGCTTTCTTT. The chain carries TRBV29-1 and TRBJ1-1; maybe TRBD1 (5 bases). V gave up 7 bases and J gave up 8 bases, with 11 bases separating them. The germline CDR1 and CDR2 sequences are SQVTM and ANQGSEA. The CDR3 is made up of 10 amino acids.

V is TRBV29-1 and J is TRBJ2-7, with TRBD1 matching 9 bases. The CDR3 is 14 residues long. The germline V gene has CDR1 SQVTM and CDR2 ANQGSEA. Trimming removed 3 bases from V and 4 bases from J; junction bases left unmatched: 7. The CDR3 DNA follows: TGCAGCGTTGAGCTACAGGGGGCCTCATACGAGCAGTACTTC. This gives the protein CSVELQGASYEQYF.

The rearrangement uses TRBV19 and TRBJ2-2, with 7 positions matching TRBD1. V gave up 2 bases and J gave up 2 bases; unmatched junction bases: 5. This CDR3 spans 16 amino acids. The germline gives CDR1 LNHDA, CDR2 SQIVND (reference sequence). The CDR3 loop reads CASSIRGQTNTGELFF. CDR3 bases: TGTGCCAGTAGTATAAGGGGACAGACTAACACCGGGGAGCTGTTTTTT.

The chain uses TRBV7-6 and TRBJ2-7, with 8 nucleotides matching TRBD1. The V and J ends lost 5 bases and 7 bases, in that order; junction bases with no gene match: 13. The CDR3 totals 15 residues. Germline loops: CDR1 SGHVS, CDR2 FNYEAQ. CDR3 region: CASSPQGANLREQYF. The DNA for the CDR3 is TGTGCCAGCAGCCCCCAGGGGGCTAATCTACGGGAGCAGTACTTC.

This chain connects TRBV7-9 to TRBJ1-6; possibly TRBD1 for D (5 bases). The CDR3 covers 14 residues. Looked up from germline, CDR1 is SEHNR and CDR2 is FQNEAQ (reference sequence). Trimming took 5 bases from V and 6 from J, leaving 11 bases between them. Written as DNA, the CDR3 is TGTGCCAGCAGCCTGGGGCGGAGTAATTCACCCCTCCACTTT. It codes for CASSLGRSNSPLHF. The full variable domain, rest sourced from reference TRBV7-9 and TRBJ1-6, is DTGVSQNPRHKITKRGQNVTFRCDPISEHNRLYWYRQTLGQGPEFLTYFQNEAQLEKSRLLSDRFSAERPKGSFSTLEIQRTEQGDSAMYLCASSLGRSNSPLHFGNGTRLTVT.